This is a list of T cell receptor beta chains from one sample in a study of long-term antiretroviral therapy in people with HIV. Clones were sequenced by immunoSEQ multiplex PCR, and TCRdb holds only the in-frame ones, with some missing. The data show 20,000 or so clones, 87% seen once. Sequenced here: unsorted PBMCs, sampled 1.8 years before starting antiretroviral therapy. The receptors come from a man aged 45-65 years with HIV. Each CDR3 is given with its conserved first and last residue. The D gene is left open where the match is weak. Size values are once, few and many counts, or a class for expanded clones, and some rows have none.

V gene	D gene	clone size	J gene	CDR3 DNA	CDR3 protein
TRBV18	NA	NA	TRBJ1-4	TGTGCCAGCTCATCCCAAGCAACTAATGAAAAACTGTTTTTT	CASSSQATNEKLFF
TRBV7-9	TRBD2	NA	TRBJ2-5	TGTGCCAGCAGCTTAGTTGTTTGGGTCAGCGGGAGATCTAGAGAGACCCAGTACTTC	CASSLVVWVSGRSRETQYF
TRBV30	TRBD1	NA	TRBJ1-1	TGTGCCTGGAGCGCCCAGGGGGCCACTGAAGCTTTCTTT	CAWSAQGATEAFF
TRBV18	NA	NA	TRBJ1-6	TGTGCCAGCTCACCAGGGGCAGGGGCAGACAATTCACCCCTCCACTTT	CASSPGAGADNSPLHF
TRBV5-1	NA	few	TRBJ1-5	TGCGCCAGCAGCTTGGGCAGCGCCGATGCGCCCCAGCATTTT	CASSLGSADAPQHF
TRBV15	NA	NA	TRBJ1-1	TGTGCCACCAGCAGGGGGAGGGATTTGAACACTGAAGCTTTCTTT	CATSRGRDLNTEAFF
TRBV19	NA	NA	TRBJ2-2	TGTGCCAGTAGTCCCCGGACGGATGGTTCCGGGGAGCTGTTTTTT	CASSPRTDGSGELFF
TRBV6-1	NA	NA	TRBJ2-1	TGTGCCAGCAGTCCGACAGCGAACTCCTACAATGAGCAGTTCTTC	CASSPTANSYNEQFF
TRBV28	TRBD1	NA	TRBJ2-7	TGTGCCAGCAGTTTCCTCTCGGGACAGGGGGACTACGAGCAGTACTTC	CASSFLSGQGDYEQYF
TRBV7-1	NA	NA	TRBJ1-2	TGTGCCAGCAGGGGCAGGGGAGACTATGGCTACACCTTC	CASRGRGDYGYTF
TRBV6-6	NA	once	TRBJ2-5	TGTGCCAGCAGTTACTCGAGAGAGACCCAGTACTTC	CASSYSRETQYF
TRBV7-9	TRBD2	NA	TRBJ2-2	TGTGCCAGCAGCGCACGAGCGGGGCCCGGGGAGCTGTTTTTT	CASSARAGPGELFF
TRBV5-1	NA	NA	TRBJ2-1	TGCGCCAGCGCCCAGGACGGGGTGAGCTACAATGAGCAGTTCTTC	CASAQDGVSYNEQFF
TRBV6-6	NA	NA	TRBJ1-2	TGTGCCAGCAGTTACGGGCAGCAGTACACCTTC	CASSYGQQYTF
TRBV4-3	TRBD1	NA	TRBJ2-2	TGCGCCAGCAGCCAGTATCTCCGGGACAGGGTGGGCACCGGGGAGCTGTTTTTT	CASSQYLRDRVGTGELFF
TRBV7-9	NA	NA	TRBJ2-7	TGTGCCAGCAGCCGGGACCGGGCATCGCGCGAGCAGTACTTC	CASSRDRASREQYF
TRBV11-3	TRBD2	NA	TRBJ2-2	TGTGCCAGCAGCCCGGGCGCGCGGGAGTACTCCGGGGAGCTGTTTTTT	CASSPGAREYSGELFF
TRBV5-1	TRBD2	NA	TRBJ2-1	TGCGCCAGCAGGGCTAGCGGGAGGTACAATGAGCAGTTCTTC	CASRASGRYNEQFF
TRBV28	TRBD1	NA	TRBJ2-3	TGTGCCAGCGGACAGGGGGCAAATGGGGGGGATACGCAGTATTTT	CASGQGANGGDTQYF
TRBV6-4	NA	NA	TRBJ1-4	TGTGCCAGCAGTGACTCTTGGAGCCCGTGTAATGAAAAACTGTTTTTT	CASSDSWSPCNEKLFF
TRBV6-6	NA	few	TRBJ1-1	TGTGCCAGCAGCCCTACAGGGACGAGGACAGAAGCTTTCTTT	CASSPTGTRTEAFF
TRBV13	NA	NA	TRBJ1-6	TGTGCCAGCAGCTCAGGAAATTCACCCCTCCACTTT	CASSSGNSPLHF
TRBV7-9	TRBD1	NA	TRBJ1-2	TGTGCCAGCAGCCCCCGGACAGGAAACTATGGCTACACCTTC	CASSPRTGNYGYTF
TRBV30	NA	once	TRBJ1-5	TGTGCCTGGAGTGTCGCAGGGGCTTTCCGTCAGCCCCAGCATTTT	CAWSVAGAFRQPQHF
TRBV6-5	TRBD1	NA	TRBJ1-2	TGTGCCAGCAGTCCACAGGGGGCGGTAGGCTATGGCTACACCTTC	CASSPQGAVGYGYTF
TRBV5-1	TRBD2	NA	TRBJ2-7	TGCGCCAGCAGCTTGGCTAGCGGGAGGTACGAGCAGTACTTC	CASSLASGRYEQYF
TRBV5-1	NA	NA	TRBJ2-7	TGCGCCAGCAGTTCCGGGCCAGCCTACGAGCAGTACTTC	CASSSGPAYEQYF
TRBV5-4	NA	NA	TRBJ2-7	TGTGCCAGTCAAACACGGTCGGATGACGAGCAGTACTTC	CASQTRSDDEQYF
TRBV5-1	TRBD1	NA	TRBJ1-2	TGCGCCAGCAGCTTGGATTACAGGGGGAATGGCTACACCTTC	CASSLDYRGNGYTF
TRBV10-3	NA	NA	TRBJ1-2	TGTGCCATCAGTGAGTCCACAGAGAACTATGGCTACACCTTC	CAISESTENYGYTF
TRBV6-1	TRBD1	NA	TRBJ2-3	TGTGCCAACACCTCACAGGGGGCGATAGATACGCAGTATTTT	CANTSQGAIDTQYF
TRBV21-1	NA	NA	TRBJ2-1	TGTGCCAGCAGCTCCCGTGCGGCCGGGGCCTTTAGGTACAATGAGCAGTTCTTC	CASSSRAAGAFRYNEQFF
TRBV6-1	TRBD2	NA	TRBJ2-3	TGTGCCAGCAGTGCCGGACTAGCGGGAGACATAACAGATACGCAGTATTTT	CASSAGLAGDITDTQYF
TRBV4-3	TRBD2	NA	TRBJ2-3	TGCGCCAGCAGCCTTGGACTAGCGGGGGAAGATACGCAGTATTTT	CASSLGLAGEDTQYF
TRBV7-2	NA	NA	TRBJ1-1	TGTGCCAGCAGCTTAGTAGGGTCCCTCGGGACTGAAGCTTTCTTT	CASSLVGSLGTEAFF
TRBV5-1	NA	NA	TRBJ2-3	TGCGCCAGCAGCCTCGGACAGATTACCCTTAGAAGCCCAGATACGCAGTATTTT	CASSLGQITLRSPDTQYF
TRBV5-1	TRBD2	NA	TRBJ2-5	TGCGCCAGCAGCTTAACGGGAGGGGAGACCCAGTACTTC	CASSLTGGETQYF
TRBV4-3	TRBD1	NA	TRBJ2-1	TGCGCCAGCGCCTATGACAGGGGGCCAGGGAATGAGCAGTTCTTC	CASAYDRGPGNEQFF
TRBV19	TRBD1	NA	TRBJ2-5	TGTGCCAGCCGGGACAGGGGGAACCAAGAGACCCAGTACTTC	CASRDRGNQETQYF
TRBV14	NA	NA	TRBJ1-2	TGTGCCAGCAGCCAAGCGTATGACCTCGGCTATGGCTACACCTTC	CASSQAYDLGYGYTF
TRBV7-2	NA	NA	TRBJ1-2	TGTGCCAGCAGCTTAGCAGCGGTCAACTATGGCTACACCTTC	CASSLAAVNYGYTF
TRBV5-6	NA	NA	TRBJ1-3	TGTGCCAGCAGCTTGGATGGGCTGCTGGGGGGAAACACCATATATTTT	CASSLDGLLGGNTIYF
TRBV6-4	TRBD1	NA	TRBJ2-7	TGTGCCAGCAGTGACTCGGAACAGGGGAAGCAGTACTTC	CASSDSEQGKQYF
TRBV7-9	NA	NA	TRBJ2-1	TGTGCCAGCAGCTTAAGATTAGGGACCTACAATGAGCAGTTCTTC	CASSLRLGTYNEQFF
TRBV29-1	NA	NA	TRBJ1-2	TGCAGCGCTCCGAGCGGCTCCGACAGCCAAAAGGACTATGGCTACACCTTC	CSAPSGSDSQKDYGYTF
TRBV6-1	TRBD1	NA	TRBJ2-1	TGTGCCAGCAGTGAGTGGACAGGGGCCCGTTACAATGAGCAGTTCTTC	CASSEWTGARYNEQFF
TRBV6-6	NA	NA	TRBJ2-1	TGTGCCAGCAGTTACAACGGGGGTTCGGGCCCCAATGAGCAGTTCTTC	CASSYNGGSGPNEQFF
TRBV5-1	TRBD2	NA	TRBJ2-7	TGCGCCAGCAAATTGGGTAGCGGGATACTTTCCTACGAGCAGTACTTC	CASKLGSGILSYEQYF
TRBV7-6	TRBD1	NA	TRBJ2-5	TGTGCCAGCAGCTTAGCCCTGCCCGGACAGGGGAAGACCCAGTACTTC	CASSLALPGQGKTQYF
TRBV28	TRBD2	NA	TRBJ2-3	TGTGCCAGCAGTTCTAGCGGGGGGGTACAAGATACGCAGTATTTT	CASSSSGGVQDTQYF
TRBV7-2	NA	NA	TRBJ2-5	TGTGCCAGCAGCCCGCGGAGAAACCTCTGGGAGACCCAGTACTTC	CASSPRRNLWETQYF
TRBV5-1	NA	NA	TRBJ2-7	TGCGCCAGCAGCTTGACAGGGCCCTACGAGCAGTACTTC	CASSLTGPYEQYF
TRBV5-5	NA	NA	TRBJ2-7	TGTGCCAGCAGCTTGGCGTGGACCTACGAGCAGTACTTC	CASSLAWTYEQYF